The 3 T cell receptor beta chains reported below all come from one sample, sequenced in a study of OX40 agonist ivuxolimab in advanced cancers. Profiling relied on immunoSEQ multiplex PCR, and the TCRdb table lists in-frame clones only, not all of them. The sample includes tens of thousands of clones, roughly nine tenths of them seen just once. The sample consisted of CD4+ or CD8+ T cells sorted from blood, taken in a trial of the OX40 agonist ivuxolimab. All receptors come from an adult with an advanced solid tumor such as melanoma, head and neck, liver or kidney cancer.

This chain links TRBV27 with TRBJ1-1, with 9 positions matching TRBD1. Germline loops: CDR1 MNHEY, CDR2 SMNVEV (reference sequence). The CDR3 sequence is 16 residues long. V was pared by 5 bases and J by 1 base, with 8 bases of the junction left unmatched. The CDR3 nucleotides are TGTGCCAGCAGTGGGACAGGGCGTGCTTCGAACACTGAAGCTTTCTTT. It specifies CASSGTGRASNTEAFF.

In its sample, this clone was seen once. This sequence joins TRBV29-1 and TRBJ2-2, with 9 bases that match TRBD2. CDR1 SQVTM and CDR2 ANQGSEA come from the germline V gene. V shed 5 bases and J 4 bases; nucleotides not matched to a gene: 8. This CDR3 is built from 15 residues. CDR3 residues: CSVQREARGTGELFF. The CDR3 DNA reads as TGCAGCGTTCAGCGGGAGGCCCGCGGCACCGGGGAGCTGTTTTTT.

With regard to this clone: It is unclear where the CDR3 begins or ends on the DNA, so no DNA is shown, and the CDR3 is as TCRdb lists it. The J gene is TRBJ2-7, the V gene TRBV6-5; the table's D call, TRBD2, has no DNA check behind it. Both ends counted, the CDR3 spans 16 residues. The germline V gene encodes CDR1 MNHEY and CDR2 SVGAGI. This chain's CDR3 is CASSSSAGASIYEQYF.